Sequencing of this T cell receptor (beta chain) was carried out in a study of T cells in Graves' hyperthyroidism and ophthalmopathy. Findings and caveats of the study: Most thyroid clonotypes with frequency above 0.001 were detected in blood.

Diagnoses used clinical symptoms, serum thyroxine and TRAb, thyroid ultrasound and orbital computed tomography. TCR beta CDR3 regions were amplified from RNA. First-round RT-PCR of the TCR CDR3 relied on the HTBI primer set. TCRdb re-called the multiplex PCR reads with MiXCR, one entry per CDR3 protein. The sample lists almost 600,000 distinct CDR3 sequences; about 45% were seen once. Trimming shortened V by 3 bases and J by 8 bases, and 7 bases separated the two germline ends. The length of the CDR3 is 12 residues. CDR1 and CDR2 from the germline V gene are LNHNV and YYDKDF (reference sequence). This clonotype turned up a few times. Its antigen is undetermined.

The chain joins TRBV15 to TRBJ2-2, with D hard to call. The specimen sequenced was peripheral blood or thyroid tissue (not recorded which). This receptor was taken from a young woman with Graves' hyperthyroidism. The CDR3 sequence: CATSRDAGELFF. The CDR3 DNA reads as TGTGCCACCAGCAGGGACGCAGGGGAGCTGTTTTTT.